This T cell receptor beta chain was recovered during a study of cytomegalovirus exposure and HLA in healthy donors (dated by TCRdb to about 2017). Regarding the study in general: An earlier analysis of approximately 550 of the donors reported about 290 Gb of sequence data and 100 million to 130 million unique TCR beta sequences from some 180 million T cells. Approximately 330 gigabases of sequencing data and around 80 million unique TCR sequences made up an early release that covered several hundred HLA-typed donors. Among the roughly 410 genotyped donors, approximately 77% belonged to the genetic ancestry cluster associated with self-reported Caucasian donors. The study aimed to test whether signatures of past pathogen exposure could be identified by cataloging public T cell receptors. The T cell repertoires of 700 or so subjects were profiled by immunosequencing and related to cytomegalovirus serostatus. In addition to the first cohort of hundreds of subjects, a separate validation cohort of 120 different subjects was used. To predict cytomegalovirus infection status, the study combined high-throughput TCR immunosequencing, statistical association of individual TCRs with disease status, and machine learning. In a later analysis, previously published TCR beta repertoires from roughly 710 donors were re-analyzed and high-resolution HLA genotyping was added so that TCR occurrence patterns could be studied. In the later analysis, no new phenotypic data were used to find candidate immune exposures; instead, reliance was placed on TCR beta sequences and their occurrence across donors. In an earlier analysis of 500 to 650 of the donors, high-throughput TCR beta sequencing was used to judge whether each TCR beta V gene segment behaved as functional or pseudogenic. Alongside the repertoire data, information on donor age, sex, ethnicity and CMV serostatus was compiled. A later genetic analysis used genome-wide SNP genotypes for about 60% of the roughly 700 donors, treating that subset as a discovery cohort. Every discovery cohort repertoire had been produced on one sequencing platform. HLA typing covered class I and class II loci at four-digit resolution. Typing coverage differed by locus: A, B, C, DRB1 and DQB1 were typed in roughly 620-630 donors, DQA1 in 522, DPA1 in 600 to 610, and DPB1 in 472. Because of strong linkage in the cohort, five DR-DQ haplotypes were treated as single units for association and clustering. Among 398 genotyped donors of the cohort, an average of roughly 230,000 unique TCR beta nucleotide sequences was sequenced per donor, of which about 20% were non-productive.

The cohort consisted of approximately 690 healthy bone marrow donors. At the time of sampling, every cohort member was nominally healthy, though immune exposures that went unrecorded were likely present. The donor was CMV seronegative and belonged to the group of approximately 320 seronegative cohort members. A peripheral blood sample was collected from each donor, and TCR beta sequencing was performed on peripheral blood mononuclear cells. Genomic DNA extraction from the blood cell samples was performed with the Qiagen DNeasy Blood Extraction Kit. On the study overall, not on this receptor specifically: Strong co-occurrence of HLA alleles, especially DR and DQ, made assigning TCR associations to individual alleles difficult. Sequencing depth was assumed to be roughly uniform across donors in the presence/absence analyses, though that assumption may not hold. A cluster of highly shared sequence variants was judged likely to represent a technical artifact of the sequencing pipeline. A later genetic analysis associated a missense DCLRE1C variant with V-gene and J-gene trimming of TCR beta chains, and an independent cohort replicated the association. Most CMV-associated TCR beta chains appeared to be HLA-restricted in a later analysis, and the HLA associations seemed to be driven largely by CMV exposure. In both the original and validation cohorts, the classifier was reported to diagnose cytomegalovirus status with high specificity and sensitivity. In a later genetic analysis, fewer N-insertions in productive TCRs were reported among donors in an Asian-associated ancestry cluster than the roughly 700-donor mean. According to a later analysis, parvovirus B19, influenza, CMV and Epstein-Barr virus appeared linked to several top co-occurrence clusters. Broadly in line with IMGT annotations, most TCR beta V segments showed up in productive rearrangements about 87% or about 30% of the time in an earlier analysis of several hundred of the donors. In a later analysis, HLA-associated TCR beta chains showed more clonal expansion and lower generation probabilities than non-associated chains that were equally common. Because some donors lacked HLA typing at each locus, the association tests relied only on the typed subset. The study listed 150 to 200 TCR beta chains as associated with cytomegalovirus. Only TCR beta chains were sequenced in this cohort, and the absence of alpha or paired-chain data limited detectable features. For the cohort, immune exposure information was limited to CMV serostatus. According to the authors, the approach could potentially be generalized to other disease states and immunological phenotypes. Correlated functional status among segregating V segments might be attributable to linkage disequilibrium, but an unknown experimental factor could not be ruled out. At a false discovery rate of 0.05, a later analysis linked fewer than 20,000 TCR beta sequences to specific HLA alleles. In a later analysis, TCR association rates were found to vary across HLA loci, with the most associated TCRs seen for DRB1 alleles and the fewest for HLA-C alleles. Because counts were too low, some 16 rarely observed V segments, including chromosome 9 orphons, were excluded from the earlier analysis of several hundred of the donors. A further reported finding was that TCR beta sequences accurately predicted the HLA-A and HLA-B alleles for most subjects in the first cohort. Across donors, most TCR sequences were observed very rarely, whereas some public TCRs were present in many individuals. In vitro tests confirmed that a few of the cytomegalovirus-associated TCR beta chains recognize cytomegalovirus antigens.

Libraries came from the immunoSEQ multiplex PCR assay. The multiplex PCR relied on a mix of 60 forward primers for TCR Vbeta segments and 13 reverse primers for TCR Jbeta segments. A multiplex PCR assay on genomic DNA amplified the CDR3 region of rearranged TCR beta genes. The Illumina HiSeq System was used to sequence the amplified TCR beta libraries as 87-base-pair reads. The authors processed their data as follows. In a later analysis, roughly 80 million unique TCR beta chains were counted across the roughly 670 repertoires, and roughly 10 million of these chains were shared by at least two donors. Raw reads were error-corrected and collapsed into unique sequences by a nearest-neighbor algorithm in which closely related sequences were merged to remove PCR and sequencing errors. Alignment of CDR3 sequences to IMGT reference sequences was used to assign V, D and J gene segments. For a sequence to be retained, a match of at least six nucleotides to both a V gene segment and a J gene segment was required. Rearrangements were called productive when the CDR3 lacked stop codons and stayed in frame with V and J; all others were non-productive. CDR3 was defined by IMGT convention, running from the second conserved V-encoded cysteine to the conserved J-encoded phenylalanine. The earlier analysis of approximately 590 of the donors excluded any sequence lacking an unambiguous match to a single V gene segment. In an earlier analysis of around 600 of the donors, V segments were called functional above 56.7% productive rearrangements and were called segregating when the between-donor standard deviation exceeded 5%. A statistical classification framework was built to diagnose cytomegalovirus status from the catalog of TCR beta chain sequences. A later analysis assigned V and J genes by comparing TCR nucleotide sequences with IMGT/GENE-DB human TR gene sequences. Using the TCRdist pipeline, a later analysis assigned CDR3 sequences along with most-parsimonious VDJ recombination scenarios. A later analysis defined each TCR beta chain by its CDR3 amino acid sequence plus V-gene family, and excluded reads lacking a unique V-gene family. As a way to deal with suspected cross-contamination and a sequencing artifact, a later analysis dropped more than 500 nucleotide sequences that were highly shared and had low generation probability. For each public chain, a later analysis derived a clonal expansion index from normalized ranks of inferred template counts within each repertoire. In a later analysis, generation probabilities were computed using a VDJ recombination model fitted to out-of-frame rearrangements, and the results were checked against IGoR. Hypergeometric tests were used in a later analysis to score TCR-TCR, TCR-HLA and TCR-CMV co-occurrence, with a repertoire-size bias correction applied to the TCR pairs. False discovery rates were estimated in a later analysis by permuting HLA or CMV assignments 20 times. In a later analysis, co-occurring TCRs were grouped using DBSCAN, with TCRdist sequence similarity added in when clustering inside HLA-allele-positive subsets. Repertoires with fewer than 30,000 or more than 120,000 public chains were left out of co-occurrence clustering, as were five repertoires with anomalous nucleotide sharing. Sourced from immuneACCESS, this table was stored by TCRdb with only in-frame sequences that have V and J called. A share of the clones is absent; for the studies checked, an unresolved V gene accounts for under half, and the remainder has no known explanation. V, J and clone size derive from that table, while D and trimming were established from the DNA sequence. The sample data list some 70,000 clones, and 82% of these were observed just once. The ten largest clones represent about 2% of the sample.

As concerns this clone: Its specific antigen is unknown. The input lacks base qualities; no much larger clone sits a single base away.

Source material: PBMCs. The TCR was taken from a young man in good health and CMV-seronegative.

The DNA sequence follows: TGTGCCAGCAGCTTAGACCGGGAGGACACTGAAGCTTTCTTT. Translated, this is CASSLDREDTEAFF. The rearranged segments are TRBV5-4 and TRBJ1-1, with no D gene named confidently. CDR1 and CDR2 are drawn from the germline V gene (reference sequence): SGHNT, YYREEE. A distance of 11 bases separates the germline ends of V and J, which lose 2 bases and 3 bases respectively. The CDR3 measures 14 amino acids from cysteine to phenylalanine. Kept here is only the CDR3 DNA, which spans 42 bases and is read in frame from base 1. The entire variable domain, with the stretches around the CDR3 drawn from the reference TRBV5-4 and TRBJ1-1 proteins, is ETGVTQSPTHLIKTRGQQVTLRCSSQSGHNTVSWYQQALGQGPQFIFQYYREEENGRGNFPPRFSGLQFPNYSSELNVNALELDDSALYLCASSLDREDTEAFFGQGTRLTVV.